These 15 T cell receptor beta chains share one sample of origin, sequenced in a study of blood T cell repertoires in COVID-19. Libraries were prepared by immunoSEQ multiplex PCR; TCRdb keeps only in-frame clonotypes and omits some of them. The profile shows about 240,000 clones, around 90% of them singletons. Sequenced: peripheral blood. These receptor sequences come from a woman aged 70 to 79 with active or convalescent COVID-19.

The CDR3: CASSHLRGPWEKLFF. CDR3 in DNA: TGTGCCAGCAGTCACCTCAGGGGCCCTTGGGAAAAACTGTTTTTT. This chain links TRBV6-5 with TRBJ1-4, with a weak D call TRBD1 (6 bases). Germline loops: CDR1 MNHEY, CDR2 SVGAGI. V gave up 5 bases and J gave up 8 bases, with 18 bases separating them. The CDR3 is 15 residues long.

J is TRBJ2-4 and V is TRBV19, with D possibly being TRBD1 (6 bases). In germline, CDR1 is LNHDA, CDR2 SQIVND (reference sequence). The CDR3 is made up of 16 amino acids. Trimming left V 7 bases short and J 9 bases short, with 25 bases between. CDR3 sequence: CASIGDNKINGGIQYF. The CDR3 DNA sequence: TGTGCCAGTATAGGGGACAACAAGATTAATGGGGGCATTCAGTACTTC.

The V call is TRBV11-3, the J call TRBJ2-2; 11 bases fit TRBD2. J gave up 4 bases and V 4 bases, and 5 bases lay outside the gene matches. This CDR3 is 16 amino acids long. Germline assignment: CDR1 SGHNT and CDR2 YENEEA. The CDR3 nucleotides are TGTGCCAGCAGCTCGAGTAGCGGGGGGGTCACCGGGGAGCTGTTTTTT. Translating it yields CASSSSSGGVTGELFF.

The chain links TRBV2 to TRBJ2-1; D call uncertain. V lost 7 bases, J lost 6 bases, and 19 bases lay in between. Germline CDR1 and CDR2: SNHLY and FYNNEI. The CDR3 contains 15 residues. The CDR3 coding sequence is TGTGCCAGCAATAGCCCGACCCCCCAGCCCAATGAGCAGTTCTTC. It codes for CASNSPTPQPNEQFF.

This rearrangement joins TRBV5-1 to TRBJ2-1; 9 bases map to TRBD1. CDR1 is SGHRS and CDR2 is YFSETQ in the germline V gene. CDR3 length equals 15 residues. Germline trimming cut 3 bases from V and 5 bases from J; bases unmatched to any gene: 6. CDR3 nucleotide sequence: TGCGCCAGCAGCTCCTGGACAGGGGATGACAATGAGCAGTTCTTC. Protein sequence: CASSSWTGDDNEQFF.

The V call is TRBV12-3 or TRBV12-4, the J call TRBJ1-1; D unclear. Trimming took 7 bases from V and 1 from J, leaving 7 bases between them. The length of the CDR3 is 12 residues. The CDR3 DNA reads TGTGCCAGCATGGAGGGGAACACTGAAGCTTTCTTT. Translated: CASMEGNTEAFF.

The chain joins TRBV24-1 to TRBJ1-4; D gene unclear. CDR3 size: 13 residues. Per germline, CDR1 KGHDR and CDR2 SFDVKD. Trimming left V 9 bases short and J 4 bases short, with 11 bases between. CDR3 coding DNA: TGTGCCACCCGGGATGGAGTTAATGAAAAACTGTTTTTT. It yields the protein CATRDGVNEKLFF.

The chain uses TRBV18 and TRBJ2-1; 11 bases line up with TRBD2. The CDR3 has 16 residues. V gave up 3 bases and J gave up 6 bases; unmatched junction bases: 7. CDR1 and CDR2 from the germline V gene are KGHSH and LQKENI. The CDR3, as DNA: TGTGCCAGCTCACCCGATAGACTAGCGGGGCCCAATGAGCAGTTCTTC. The encoded protein is CASSPDRLAGPNEQFF.

The V call is TRBV7-9, the J call TRBJ1-1, with D unresolved. The germline V and J ends were trimmed by 3 bases and 5 bases, with 10 bases remaining between them. This CDR3 is 13 amino acids long. Germline V lookup: CDR1 SEHNR, CDR2 FQNEAQ (reference sequence). The CDR3 DNA follows: TGTGCCAGCAGCTTCAGGCAGATAACTGAAGCTTTCTTT. As protein: CASSFRQITEAFF.

In this sample, this clone turned up once. The chain joins TRBV4-3 to TRBJ2-1; D possibly corresponds to TRBD1 (8 bases). The germline V gene has CDR1 LGHNA and CDR2 YSLEER. V lost 0 bases, J lost 7 bases, and 22 bases lay in between. CDR3 length: 18 amino acids. The CDR3 sequence: CASSQDVATGGARNEQFF. The CDR3 nucleotides read TGCGCCAGCAGCCAAGATGTGGCCACAGGGGGGGCCAGGAATGAGCAGTTCTTC.

The chain combines TRBV7-9 with TRBJ2-2; D not resolved. CDR3 length: 14 residues. V was trimmed by 0 bases and J by 6 bases, leaving 8 bases between them. Germline V gene sequence: CDR1 SEHNR, CDR2 FQNEAQ (reference sequence). CDR3 loop: CASSLAVESGELFF. Here the CDR3 DNA reads TGTGCCAGCAGCTTAGCGGTAGAGTCCGGGGAGCTGTTTTTT.

V is TRBV28 and J is TRBJ1-5, with unresolved D. Trimming took off 2 bases at V and 5 bases at J, with 10 bases between the two ends. The CDR3 length is 14 residues. Germline CDR1 and CDR2: MDHEN and SYDVKM. The CDR3 sequence: CASSLGELYQPQHF. DNA for the CDR3: TGTGCCAGCAGTTTAGGAGAGCTTTATCAGCCCCAGCATTTT.

The genes are TRBV7-2 and TRBJ1-5, with 8 bases identical to TRBD1. This CDR3 contains 15 residues. From germline, CDR1 is SGHTA and CDR2 FQGNSA. J was trimmed by 1 base and V by 6 bases; bases with no gene match: 5. The DNA for the CDR3 is TGTGCCAGCAGTACAGGGGGAGGGAGCAATCAGCCCCAGCATTTT. Translating gives CASSTGGGSNQPQHF.

CDR3: CASSSREGQPQHF. The DNA for the CDR3 is TGTGCCAGCAGCTCCAGGGAGGGGCAGCCCCAGCATTTT. The chain employs TRBV7-2 and TRBJ1-5, with D perhaps TRBD1 (5 bases). In germline, CDR1 is SGHTA, CDR2 FQGNSA. The CDR3 totals 13 residues. Between the trimmed V and J ends, which lost 4 bases and 7 bases, there was a span of 11 bases.

The CDR3: CASSFGQNTGELFF. The CDR3 nucleotides are TGTGCCAGCAGCTTCGGACAGAACACCGGGGAGCTGTTTTTT. This rearrangement joins TRBV7-2 to TRBJ2-2, with D perhaps matching TRBD1 (5 bases). Germline lookup yields CDR1 SGHTA and CDR2 FQGNSA. The ends were cut back, 3 bases at V and 1 base at J, with 6 bases in the middle. This CDR3 is 14 amino acids long.